This is a list of T cell receptor beta chains from one sample in a study of cytomegalovirus exposure and HLA in healthy donors. This table comes from immunoSEQ multiplex PCR, and its TCRdb copy is limited to in-frame clones, with some not included. In the table there are about 130,000 clones, roughly 78% of which are singletons. Sequencing input: PBMCs. The receptors stem from a man between 25 and 39 years old in good health and CMV-seropositive. Both conserved end residues are part of each CDR3. The D gene is left open where the match is weak. Clone size appears in some rows only: once, few, many, or a class for an expanded clone.

j_gene: TRBJ1-1; d_gene: .; len: 14; abundance: few; v_gene: TRBV5-1; CDR3aa: CASSLDPPDTEAFF; CDR3nt: TGCGCCAGCAGCTTGGATCCGCCGGACACTGAAGCTTTCTTT
j_gene: TRBJ2-5; d_gene: .; len: 16; abundance: .; v_gene: TRBV12-5; CDR3aa: CASGNPGGAGGETQYF; CDR3nt: TGTGCTAGTGGAAATCCGGGGGGGGCAGGGGGAGAGACCCAGTACTTC
j_gene: TRBJ2-1; d_gene: .; len: 15; abundance: .; v_gene: TRBV6-1; CDR3aa: CASSVSGVRYNEQFF; CDR3nt: TGTGCCAGCAGTGTATCGGGAGTCCGCTACAATGAGCAGTTCTTC
j_gene: TRBJ1-2; d_gene: TRBD1; len: 15; abundance: .; v_gene: TRBV4-1; CDR3aa: CASSQTGQGSYGYTF; CDR3nt: TGCGCCAGCAGCCAGACGGGACAGGGGTCCTATGGCTACACCTTC
j_gene: TRBJ2-1; d_gene: .; len: 13; abundance: .; v_gene: TRBV19; CDR3aa: CASSIDLPGEQFF; CDR3nt: TGTGCCAGTAGTATAGACCTACCCGGGGAGCAGTTCTTC
j_gene: TRBJ2-1; d_gene: .; len: 12; abundance: once; v_gene: TRBV6-1; CDR3aa: CASSERRYEQFF; CDR3nt: TGTGCCAGCAGCGAAAGGAGGTATGAGCAGTTCTTC
j_gene: TRBJ2-5; d_gene: TRBD1; len: 14; abundance: .; v_gene: TRBV5-5; CDR3aa: CASSSRQGQETQYF; CDR3nt: TGTGCCAGCAGCTCGAGACAGGGCCAAGAGACCCAGTACTTC
j_gene: TRBJ1-1; d_gene: TRBD1; len: 13; abundance: few; v_gene: TRBV6-5; CDR3aa: CASRTGTGVRAFF; CDR3nt: TGTGCCAGCAGAACCGGGACAGGGGTGCGAGCTTTCTTT
j_gene: TRBJ1-2; d_gene: .; len: 13; abundance: .; v_gene: TRBV12-1; CDR3aa: CSSSMDRGHGYTF; CDR3nt: TGTTCCAGCAGCATGGACAGGGGGCATGGCTACACCTTC
j_gene: TRBJ1-2; d_gene: .; len: 14; abundance: .; v_gene: TRBV19; CDR3aa: CASRPHRDYYGYTF; CDR3nt: TGTGCCAGTAGGCCACACCGGGACTACTATGGCTACACCTTC
j_gene: TRBJ2-1; d_gene: .; len: 14; abundance: .; v_gene: TRBV7-2; CDR3aa: CASSLGTRNNEQFF; CDR3nt: TGTGCCAGCAGCTTAGGCACCAGAAACAATGAGCAGTTCTTC
j_gene: TRBJ2-3; d_gene: TRBD2; len: 15; abundance: .; v_gene: TRBV5-4; CDR3aa: CASRAAGGPVDTQYF; CDR3nt: TGTGCCAGCAGGGCAGCGGGGGGGCCCGTAGATACGCAGTATTTT
j_gene: TRBJ1-5; d_gene: .; len: 14; abundance: .; v_gene: TRBV30; CDR3aa: CAWSPQISNQPQHF; CDR3nt: TGTGCCTGGAGTCCCCAGATTAGCAATCAGCCCCAGCATTTT
j_gene: TRBJ2-7; d_gene: TRBD1; len: 13; abundance: .; v_gene: TRBV7-3; CDR3aa: CASSLGQGNEQYF; CDR3nt: TGTGCCAGCAGCCTGGGACAGGGGAACGAGCAGTACTTC
j_gene: TRBJ2-2; d_gene: .; len: 17; abundance: .; v_gene: TRBV4-2; CDR3aa: CASSQEGHNSPPGELFF; CDR3nt: TGTGCCAGCAGCCAAGAGGGCCACAACAGCCCGCCCGGGGAGCTGTTTTTT
j_gene: TRBJ2-5; d_gene: TRBD1; len: 14; abundance: few; v_gene: TRBV7-6; CDR3aa: CASSFGGQQETQYF; CDR3nt: TGTGCCAGCAGCTTTGGGGGACAGCAAGAGACCCAGTACTTC